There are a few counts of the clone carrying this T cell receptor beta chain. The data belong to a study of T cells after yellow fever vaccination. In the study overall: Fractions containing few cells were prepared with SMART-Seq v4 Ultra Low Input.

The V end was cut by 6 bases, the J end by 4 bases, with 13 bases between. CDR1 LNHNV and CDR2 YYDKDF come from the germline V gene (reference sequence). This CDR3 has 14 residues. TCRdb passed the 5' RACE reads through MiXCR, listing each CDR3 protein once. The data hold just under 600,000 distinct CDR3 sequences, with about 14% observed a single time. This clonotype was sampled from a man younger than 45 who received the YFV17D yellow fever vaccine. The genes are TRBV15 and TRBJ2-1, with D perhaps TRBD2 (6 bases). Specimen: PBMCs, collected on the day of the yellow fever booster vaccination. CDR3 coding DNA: TGTGCCACCAGTCGCTCGGGACTTTACAATGAGCAGTTCTTC. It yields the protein CATSRSGLYNEQFF.